The entry below describes one TCR beta chain. What it binds is unknown. This specimen comes from a study of shared clonotypes between healthy human individuals. Study overall: Plates per donor: three CD4 naive, three CD4 memory, two CD8 naive, one CD8 memory.

The CDR3 sequence is 15 residues long. From germline, CDR1 is SSHAT and CDR2 FNYEAQ (reference sequence). The V and J ends lost 4 bases and 9 bases, in that order; junction bases with no gene match: 5. General study findings and limits: The study generally estimated greater richness for naive than memory subsets.

Libraries were prepared by immunoSEQ multiplex PCR; TCRdb keeps only in-frame clonotypes and omits some of them. The sample records about 2.3 million clones, 85% to 95% being singletons. Donors were healthy HIV-negative adults without recently reported acute infections or vaccinations. Naive CD45RA+ and memory CD45RA-negative subsets were split from CD4+ cells. This chain joins TRBV7-7 and TRBJ2-1; TRBD2 agrees at 14 bases. Specimen: naive CD4+ T cells from PBMCs. Subset: CD45RA+ positively selected. The source is a man between 18 and 35 years old in good health. Some clones in this sample may be carry-over from other donors' samples. The CDR3 DNA reads TGTGCCAGCAGCTCCGGGACTAGCGGGAGTTTTGAGCAGTTCTTC. It specifies CASSSGTSGSFEQFF.